The TCR beta chain described here comes from a study of early T cells in non-severe SARS-CoV-2 infection. On the study more broadly: Chains from this unsorted whole-blood bulk RNA could not be paired.

Germline V gene data show CDR1 as SSHAT and CDR2 as FNYEAQ (reference sequence). The length of the CDR3 is 14 residues. This clonotype was detected only a few times. What it binds is unknown. The germline gene is not matched at one end of the junction; a read error may be the cause. Broader study findings: VDJdb-based annotation leaned toward anti-spike CD8 responses and missed private and CD4 specificities.

Researchers attached unique molecular identifiers to individual cDNA molecules. TCRdb re-called the 5' RACE reads through MiXCR, storing one row per CDR3 protein. The table lists over 20,000 distinct CDR3 sequences, 4.5% to 5% of them singletons. This sequence originates from an adult who was a healthcare worker with PCR-confirmed SARS-CoV-2 infection or an uninfected control (not recorded which). Sequencing was performed on whole blood. The chain uses TRBV7-7 and TRBJ2-1, with D unresolved. The DNA for the CDR3 is TGTGCTAGCAGCTTTCTGGGCTCCTACAATGAGCAGTTCTTC. Translation: CASSFLGSYNEQFF.